Below, 7 T cell receptor beta chains from the same sample are listed, as sequenced in a study of T cell repertoires in cytomegalovirus infection (dated by TCRdb to between 2019 and 2020). Sequenced on an Illumina HiSeq 1500. TCRdb cleaned the public reads at Q25 with fastp, built clones with MiXCR and kept in-frame beta chains. Identical CDR3 proteins give one entry, which carries the most common genes and DNA. Present in this sample are approximately 200,000 distinct CDR3 sequences, roughly 30% of which were seen just once. Approximately 30% of the sample rests with the top ten. Input material: PBMCs. These receptors were collected from a human donor in good health (CMV status not recorded). Some clones in this sample may be carry-over from other donors' samples.

CDR3: CASSLRGDYNEQFF. Written as DNA, the CDR3 is TGTGCCAGCAGCTTGAGGGGGGACTACAATGAGCAGTTCTTC. The V call is TRBV5-6, the J call TRBJ2-1; D possibly uses TRBD1 or TRBD2 (6 bases each). CDR1 and CDR2 from the germline V gene are SGHDT and YYEEEE. Between the trimmed V and J ends, which lost 1 base and 3 bases, there was a span of 8 bases. The CDR3 has 14 amino acids.

The chain links TRBV20-1 to TRBJ2-7; D may be TRBD1 (5 bases). Trimming left V 3 bases short and J 5 bases short, with 14 bases between. CDR3 length: 13 residues. Per the germline V gene, CDR1 is DFQATT and CDR2 is SNEGSKA (reference sequence). The CDR3 DNA reads as TGCAGTGCTAGGGGTCAGGGATACAACGAGCAGTACTTC. This codes for CSARGQGYNEQYF.

About this clonotype itself: Germline is not matched at one junction end, which may reflect a read error. The chain employs TRBV19 and TRBJ1-3, with D unresolved. This CDR3 is 16 amino acids long. The V gene's germline CDR1 is LNHDA and CDR2 SQIVND (reference sequence). CDR3 DNA: TGTGCCAGTATGAGTAGGAGGGCGGTCTCTGGAAATACCATATATTTT. It is translated as CASMSRRAVSGNTIYF.

This clonotype occurred a few times. CDR3 DNA sequence: TGTGCCAGCAGTCTCGGTCCTACTGGGGCCAACGTCCTGACTTTC. This sequence encodes CASSLGPTGANVLTF. The chain recombines TRBV2 with TRBJ2-6; D is uncertain. Germline assignment: CDR1 SNHLY and CDR2 FYNNEI. The CDR3 covers 15 residues. Trimming pared 5 bases from V and 2 bases from J, leaving 10 bases between.

This clonotype appeared a few times. V usage is TRBV28 and J usage is TRBJ2-2; no firm D call. Trimming removed 6 bases at V and 2 bases at J, with 13 bases between. The CDR3 is made up of 15 amino acids. Germline CDR1 is MDHEN and CDR2 is SYDVKM. Here the CDR3 DNA reads TGTGCCAGCAGCCAGTACGGCGATAACACCGGGGAGCTGTTTTTT. It codes for CASSQYGDNTGELFF.

Notes on this clonotype: A read error may explain this, as a much larger clone is one base away. The chain carries TRBV7-2 and TRBJ2-3; D ambiguous. This CDR3 region has 12 residues. Germline V gene lookup returns CDR1 SGHTA and CDR2 FQGNSA. CDR3 sequence reads: CASSSNLDTRYF. DNA of the CDR3: TGTGCCAGCAGCTCGAATTTAGATACGCGGTATTTT.

This clonotype was observed once. Since the CDR3 does not end with the conserved phenylalanine or tryptophan, this likely comes from a read error. The rearrangement uses TRBV6-6 and TRBJ1-2, with D perhaps TRBD1 (6 bases). CDR3 length equals 17 residues. Germline lookup yields CDR1 MNHNY and CDR2 SVGAGI (reference sequence). The germline V and J ends were trimmed by 5 bases and 2 bases, with 21 bases remaining between them. CDR3 nucleotides: TGTGCCAGCAGTCTCCTCGTTTCGGGGGCGAACAACTATGGCTACACCTGC. Translated, it gives CASSLLVSGANNYGYTC.